This T cell receptor beta chain was sequenced in a study of T cell responses to AZD1222 COVID-19 vaccine. Study results and limitations: Along spike, vaccine-associated CD4 TCRs were found throughout, with dominance at 160-218 and 743-854.

V dropped 3 bases and J dropped 3 bases, with 18 bases sitting between them. This CDR3 contains 16 residues. Looked up from germline, CDR1 is MNHEY and CDR2 is SMNVEV (reference sequence). Clones were sequenced by immunoSEQ multiplex PCR, and TCRdb holds only the in-frame ones, with some missing. The data show around 200,000 clones, approximately 86% seen once. A remark on this clone: What it binds is unknown.

The source was peripheral blood, collected on day 0 of AZD1222 vaccination. This chain links TRBV27 with TRBJ2-7; D possibly corresponds to TRBD1 (5 bases). This receptor was obtained from an adult in good health. DNA of the CDR3: TGTGCCAGCAGTTTCCGCCCCGGACAACCCCTCTACGAGCAGTACTTC. Its translation is CASSFRPGQPLYEQYF.